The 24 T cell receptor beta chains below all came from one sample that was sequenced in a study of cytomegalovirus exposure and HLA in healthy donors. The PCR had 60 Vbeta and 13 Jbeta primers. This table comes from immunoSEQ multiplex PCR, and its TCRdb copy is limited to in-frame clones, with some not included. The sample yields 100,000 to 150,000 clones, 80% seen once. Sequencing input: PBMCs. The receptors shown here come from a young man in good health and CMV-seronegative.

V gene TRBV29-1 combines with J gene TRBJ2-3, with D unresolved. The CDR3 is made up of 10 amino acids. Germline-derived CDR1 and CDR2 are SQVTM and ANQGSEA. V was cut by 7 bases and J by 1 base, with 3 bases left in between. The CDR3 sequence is CSAGTDTQYF. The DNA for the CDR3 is TGCAGCGCTGGCACAGATACGCAGTATTTT.

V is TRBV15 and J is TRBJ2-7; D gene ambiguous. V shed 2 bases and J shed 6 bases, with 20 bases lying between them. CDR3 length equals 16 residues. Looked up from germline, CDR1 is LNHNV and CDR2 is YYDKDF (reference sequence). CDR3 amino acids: CATSRQTISSVGEQYF. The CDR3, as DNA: TGTGCCACCAGCAGACAAACCATCTCTAGTGTCGGCGAGCAGTACTTC.

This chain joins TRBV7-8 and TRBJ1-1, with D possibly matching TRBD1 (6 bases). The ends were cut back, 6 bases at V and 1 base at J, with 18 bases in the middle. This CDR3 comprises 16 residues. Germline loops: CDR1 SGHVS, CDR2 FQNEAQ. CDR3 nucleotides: TGTGCCAGCAGGGAGGGGGGGGGTCGGGGGAACACTGAAGCTTTCTTT. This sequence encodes CASREGGGRGNTEAFF.

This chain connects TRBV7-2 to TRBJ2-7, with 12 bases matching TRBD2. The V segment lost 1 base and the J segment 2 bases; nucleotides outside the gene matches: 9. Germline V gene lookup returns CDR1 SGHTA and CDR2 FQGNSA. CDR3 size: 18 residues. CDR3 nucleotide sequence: TGTGCCAGCAGCTTAGGGGTTCTGGCTAGCGGGAGGGCCTACGAGCAGTACTTC. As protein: CASSLGVLASGRAYEQYF.

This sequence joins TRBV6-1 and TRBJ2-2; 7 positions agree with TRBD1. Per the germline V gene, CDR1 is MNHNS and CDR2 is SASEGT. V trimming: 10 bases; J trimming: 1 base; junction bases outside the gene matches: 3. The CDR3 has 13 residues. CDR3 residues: CATGTVNTGELFF. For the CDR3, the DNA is TGTGCCACTGGGACAGTGAACACCGGGGAGCTGTTTTTT.

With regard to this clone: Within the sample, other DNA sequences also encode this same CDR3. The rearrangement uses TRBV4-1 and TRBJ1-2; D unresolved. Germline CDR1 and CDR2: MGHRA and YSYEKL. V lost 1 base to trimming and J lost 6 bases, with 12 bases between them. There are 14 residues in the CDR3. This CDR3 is CASSQGPGLDGYTF. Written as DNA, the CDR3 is TGCGCCAGCAGCCAAGGTCCGGGTCTTGATGGCTACACCTTC.

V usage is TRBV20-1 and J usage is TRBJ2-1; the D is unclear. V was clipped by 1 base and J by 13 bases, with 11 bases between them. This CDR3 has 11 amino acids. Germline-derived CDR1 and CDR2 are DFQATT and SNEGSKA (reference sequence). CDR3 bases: TGCAGTGCTAGAGGCGCGGAGAATCAGTTCTTC. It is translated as CSARGAENQFF.

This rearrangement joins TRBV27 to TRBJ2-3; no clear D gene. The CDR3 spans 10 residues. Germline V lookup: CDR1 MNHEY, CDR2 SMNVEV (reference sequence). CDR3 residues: CAAIGDTQYF. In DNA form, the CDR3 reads TGTGCAGCGATCGGAGATACGCAGTATTTT.

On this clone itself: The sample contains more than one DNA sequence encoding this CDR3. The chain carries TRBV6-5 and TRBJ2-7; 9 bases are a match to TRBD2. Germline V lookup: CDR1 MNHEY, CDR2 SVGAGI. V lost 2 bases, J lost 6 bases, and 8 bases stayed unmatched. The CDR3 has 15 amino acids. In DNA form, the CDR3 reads TGTGCCAGCAGTTACAGCGGGAGGTATTTGGGCGAGCAGTACTTC. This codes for CASSYSGRYLGEQYF.

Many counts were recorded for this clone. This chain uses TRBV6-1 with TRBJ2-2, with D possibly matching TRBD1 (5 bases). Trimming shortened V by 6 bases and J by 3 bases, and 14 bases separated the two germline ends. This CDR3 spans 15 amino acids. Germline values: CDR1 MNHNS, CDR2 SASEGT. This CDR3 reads CASSNPDRHTGELFF. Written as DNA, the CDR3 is TGTGCCAGCAGCAACCCCGACAGACACACCGGGGAGCTGTTTTTT.

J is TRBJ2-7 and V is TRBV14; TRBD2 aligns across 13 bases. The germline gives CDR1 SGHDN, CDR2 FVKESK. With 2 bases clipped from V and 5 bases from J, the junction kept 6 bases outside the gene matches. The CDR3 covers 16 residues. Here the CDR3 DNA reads TGTGCCAGCAGCCAACTAAGGACTAGCGGGAGCCACGAGCAGTACTTC. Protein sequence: CASSQLRTSGSHEQYF.

The CDR3 sequence: CASRKTGGNEQFF. CDR3 nucleotides: TGCGCCAGCAGGAAGACAGGGGGCAATGAGCAGTTCTTC. The V call is TRBV10-2, the J call TRBJ2-1; TRBD1 aligns across 9 bases. Germline CDR1 and CDR2: WSHSY and SAAADI. Trimming removed 6 bases from V and 6 bases from J; junction bases left unmatched: 3. CDR3 length: 13 amino acids.

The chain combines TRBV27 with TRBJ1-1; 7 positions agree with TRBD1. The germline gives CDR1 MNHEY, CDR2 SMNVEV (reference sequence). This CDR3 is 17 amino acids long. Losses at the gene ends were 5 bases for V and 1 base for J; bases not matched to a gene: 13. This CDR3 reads CASSPLSRGLENTEAFF. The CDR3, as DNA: TGTGCCAGCAGTCCCCTGAGTAGGGGGCTAGAGAACACTGAAGCTTTCTTT.

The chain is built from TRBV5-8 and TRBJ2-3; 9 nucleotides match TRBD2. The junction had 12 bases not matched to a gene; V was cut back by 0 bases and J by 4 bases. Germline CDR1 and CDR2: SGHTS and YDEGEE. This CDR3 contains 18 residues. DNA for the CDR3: TGTGCCAGCAGCTTGGGGGTTGGCGGTGCGGGAGGGCCAGATACGCAGTATTTT. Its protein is CASSLGVGGAGGPDTQYF.

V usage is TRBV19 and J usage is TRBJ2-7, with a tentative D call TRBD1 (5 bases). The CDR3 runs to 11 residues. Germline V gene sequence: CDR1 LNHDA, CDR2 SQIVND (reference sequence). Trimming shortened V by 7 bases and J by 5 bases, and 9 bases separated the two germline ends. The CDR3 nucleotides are TGTGCCAGTACGATGGGGCACGAGCAGTACTTC. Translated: CASTMGHEQYF.

CDR3 coding DNA: TGTGCCTGGAGAACACGACTAGCGGGAGAGGGCGAGCAGTACTTC. This translates into CAWRTRLAGEGEQYF. The chain has TRBV30 and TRBJ2-7, with 12 bases that match TRBD2. V shed 3 bases and J 6 bases; nucleotides not matched to a gene: 9. Germline CDR1 and CDR2: GTSNPN and SVGIG (reference sequence). The CDR3 covers 15 residues.

The CDR3 DNA reads TGTGCCAGTAGTACCCAAAGAGGCCAGTTCCCCTACGAGCAGTACTTC. Translating it yields CASSTQRGQFPYEQYF. The genes are TRBV19 and TRBJ2-7; D is unresolved. V lost 4 bases and J 2 bases, leaving 18 bases between the germline ends. Germline assignment: CDR1 LNHDA and CDR2 SQIVND (reference sequence). There are 16 residues in the CDR3. Drawing the rest from reference TRBV19 and TRBJ2-7, the complete variable domain is DGGITQSPKYLFRKEGQNVTLSCEQNLNHDAMYWYRQDPGQGLRLIYYSQIVNDFQKGDIAEGYSVSREKKESFPLTVTSAQKNPTAFYLCASSTQRGQFPYEQYFGPGTRLTVT.

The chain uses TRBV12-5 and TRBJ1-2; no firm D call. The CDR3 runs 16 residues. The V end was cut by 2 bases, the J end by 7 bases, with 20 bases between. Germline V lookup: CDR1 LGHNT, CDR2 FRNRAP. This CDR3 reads CASGLPGRALDSGYTF. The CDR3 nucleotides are TGTGCTAGTGGTTTGCCGGGTAGAGCCCTTGATTCTGGCTACACCTTC.

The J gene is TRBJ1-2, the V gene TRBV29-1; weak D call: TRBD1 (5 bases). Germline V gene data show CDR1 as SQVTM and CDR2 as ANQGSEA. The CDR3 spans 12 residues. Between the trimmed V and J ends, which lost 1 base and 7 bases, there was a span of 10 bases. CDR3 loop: CSVEGVGAGYTF. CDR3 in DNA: TGCAGCGTTGAAGGGGTAGGGGCTGGCTACACCTTC.

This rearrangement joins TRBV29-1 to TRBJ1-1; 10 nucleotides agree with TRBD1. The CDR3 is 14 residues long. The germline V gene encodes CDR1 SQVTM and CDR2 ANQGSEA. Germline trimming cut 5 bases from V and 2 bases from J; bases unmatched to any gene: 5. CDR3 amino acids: CSVSGQGDNTEAFF. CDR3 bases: TGCAGCGTTTCCGGACAGGGGGATAACACTGAAGCTTTCTTT.

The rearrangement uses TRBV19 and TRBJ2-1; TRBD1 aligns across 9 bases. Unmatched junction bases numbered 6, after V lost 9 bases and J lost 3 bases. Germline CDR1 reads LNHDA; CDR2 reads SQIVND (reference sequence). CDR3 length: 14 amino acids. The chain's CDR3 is CASRDREDYNEQFF. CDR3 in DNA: TGTGCCAGCCGGGACAGGGAAGACTACAATGAGCAGTTCTTC. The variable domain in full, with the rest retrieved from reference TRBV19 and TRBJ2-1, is DGGITQSPKYLFRKEGQNVTLSCEQNLNHDAMYWYRQDPGQGLRLIYYSQIVNDFQKGDIAEGYSVSREKKESFPLTVTSAQKNPTAFYLCASRDREDYNEQFFGPGTRLTVL.

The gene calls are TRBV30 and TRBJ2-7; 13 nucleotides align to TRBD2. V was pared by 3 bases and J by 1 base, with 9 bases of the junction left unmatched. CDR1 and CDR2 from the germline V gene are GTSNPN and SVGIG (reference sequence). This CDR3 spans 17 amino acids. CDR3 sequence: CAWSPFRTSGGSYEQYF. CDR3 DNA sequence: TGTGCCTGGAGCCCGTTCCGGACTAGCGGGGGATCCTACGAGCAGTACTTC.

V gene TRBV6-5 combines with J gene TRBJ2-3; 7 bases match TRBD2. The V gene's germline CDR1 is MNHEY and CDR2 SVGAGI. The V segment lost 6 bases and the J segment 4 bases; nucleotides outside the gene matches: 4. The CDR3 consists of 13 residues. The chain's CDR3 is CASSRGLSDTQYF. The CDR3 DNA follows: TGTGCCAGCAGCCGGGGACTATCAGATACGCAGTATTTT.

The CDR3 loop reads CASSASGTGADTQYF. CDR3 DNA: TGTGCCAGCAGTGCTAGCGGGACGGGGGCAGATACGCAGTATTTT. This chain joins TRBV6-5 and TRBJ2-3; 9 nucleotides match TRBD2. Germline V gives CDR1 MNHEY, CDR2 SVGAGI. Trimming at V came to 5 bases and at J to 4 bases, leaving 7 bases not matched to a gene. CDR3 length: 15 amino acids.